The entry that follows covers one T cell receptor beta chain sequence. The sample comes from a study of T cells after somatic rescue of genetic block. CDR1 MNHEY and CDR2 SVGAGI come from the germline V gene. The CDR3 covers 15 residues. The germline V and J ends were trimmed by 7 bases and 2 bases, with 18 bases remaining between them. The table came from immunoSEQ multiplex PCR; TCRdb's copy has only in-frame clones and leaves some out. The sample holds roughly 14,000 clones, around 70% seen once. The sample taken for sequencing was peripheral blood mononuclear cells (PBMCs). The source is a boy aged 5 to 17. The chain employs TRBV6-5 and TRBJ2-7, with D maybe TRBD2 (6 bases). The CDR3 DNA sequence: TGTGCCAGCACCACAGCGGTGGGACTCCCCTACGAGCAGTACTTC. This gives the protein CASTTAVGLPYEQYF.